This entry is about one T cell receptor beta chain. It has no known antigen specificity. There are no base qualities to consult, and no much larger clone falls within one base. This specimen belongs to a study of T cell responses to AZD1222 COVID-19 vaccine (dated by TCRdb to the early 2020s). In terms of the full investigation: AZD1222 recipients given second doses at about 4 weeks or at about 12 weeks were pooled, since spike-specific TCR depth and breadth were not found to differ between the two schedules. TCR sequencing covered more than 230 trial participants: 200 to 210 given two doses of AZD1222 and about 26 given two doses of MenACWY control vaccine. Trial participants were enrolled by age into 18-55, 56-69 and 70-plus year subgroups, with 148, 28 and 57 TCR-sequenced participants respectively. Overall results and qualifications from the work: Conclusions about previously exposed vaccinees are limited, since just five to seven AZD1222 recipients were seropositive for SARS-CoV-2 at baseline. Reportedly, close to half of the unique spike-specific TCRs recognized epitopes lying outside the regions that are mutated in the B.1.351 and B.1.1.7 variants. Participants were mostly white British, with more females than males. The authors suggested clonal diversity may have been underestimated. No day 14 peak-response samples were available, so repertoires were characterized only after the peak T cell response. A significant rise in spike-specific TCR breadth and depth was observed after two AZD1222 doses relative to day 0 and relative to MenACWY recipients. In the small 56-69-year group, the increase in depth fell short of significance, most likely because of low power. The vaccine-associated CD4 TCRs covered the entire spike protein, and the dominant responses fell in regions 160-218 and 743-854.

The time point tag for this specimen amounts to: baseline before first vaccination. Vaccinee samples were obtained from the UK trials COV001 and COV002, which included a single-blind randomized controlled phase 2/3 trial of AZD1222 (ChAdOx1 nCoV-19) in healthy adults. For TCRbeta chain sequencing, PBMC samples from trial participants were taken at day 0 and at day 28 after the second dose. V and J are truncated by 5 bases and 6 bases respectively, leaving an intervening sequence of 26 bases. The germline V gene (reference sequence) specifies MNHEY as CDR1 and SMNVEV as CDR2. From the cysteine up to the phenylalanine, the CDR3 has a length of 18 residues. Solely the CDR3 DNA is kept, with 54 bases framed from the first base. The CDR3 regions of human TCRbeta chains were analyzed by immunosequencing. Per the source publication's procedure: TCRs in the repertoires were compared against a reference library of SARS-CoV-2-specific TCRs that had been generated with the MIRA antigen-specificity platform. Breadth meant the fraction of unique TCRs that were SARS-CoV-2-associated, whereas depth meant the fraction of total T cells that were SARS-CoV-2-associated. Each spike-specific TCR was assigned to its reactive spike region and to a CD4 or CD8 class using the MIRA data. Log10-transformed breadth and depth values were compared by one-way ANOVA with Sidak's multiple comparisons tests. Entries here come from immuneACCESS through TCRdb and include only in-frame sequences with V and J called. Some clones fail to appear in such tables; in the studies checked, an unresolved V gene covers under half of the shortfall, and the cause of the remainder is unknown. The V and J calls and clone size are taken from that table; D and trimming were inferred from the DNA. The sample data list about 140,000 clones, and about 88% of these were observed just once. Jointly, the top ten make up about 4.8% of the sample.

The V gene is TRBV27 and the J gene is TRBJ2-4; the D gene is possibly TRBD1, with 6 bases matching. Sequenced material: peripheral blood, taken on day 0 of AZD1222 vaccination. The TCR was taken from an adult in good health. CDR3 reads: CASSLTPTIDRLGNIQYF. The DNA reads TGTGCCAGCAGTCTCACCCCTACGATCGACAGGTTGGGAAACATTCAGTACTTC.